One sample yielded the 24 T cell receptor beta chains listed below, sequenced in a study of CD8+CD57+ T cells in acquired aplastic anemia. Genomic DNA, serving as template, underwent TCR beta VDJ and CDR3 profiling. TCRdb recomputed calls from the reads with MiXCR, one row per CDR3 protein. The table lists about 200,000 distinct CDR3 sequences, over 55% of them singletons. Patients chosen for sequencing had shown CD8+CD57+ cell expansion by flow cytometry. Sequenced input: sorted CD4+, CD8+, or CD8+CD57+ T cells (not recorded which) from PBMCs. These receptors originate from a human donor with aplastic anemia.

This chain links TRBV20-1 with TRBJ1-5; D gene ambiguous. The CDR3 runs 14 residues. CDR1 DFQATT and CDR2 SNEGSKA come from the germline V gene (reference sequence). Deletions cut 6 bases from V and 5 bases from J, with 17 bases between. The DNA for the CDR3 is TGCAGTGCGCCTAGGCCGGGGTTTGATCAGCCCCAGCATTTT. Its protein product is CSAPRPGFDQPQHF.

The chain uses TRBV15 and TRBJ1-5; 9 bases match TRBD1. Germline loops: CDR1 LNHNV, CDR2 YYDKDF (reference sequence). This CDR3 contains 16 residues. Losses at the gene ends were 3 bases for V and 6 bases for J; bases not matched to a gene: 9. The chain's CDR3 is CATSRGTGRVSQPQHF. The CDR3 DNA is TGTGCCACCAGCAGGGGGACAGGGCGAGTAAGTCAGCCCCAGCATTTT.

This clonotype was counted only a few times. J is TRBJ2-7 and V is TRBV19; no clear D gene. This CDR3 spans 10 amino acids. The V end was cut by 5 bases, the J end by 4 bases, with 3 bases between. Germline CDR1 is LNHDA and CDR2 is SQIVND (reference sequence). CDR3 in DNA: TGTGCCAGTAGTGATTACGAGCAGTACGTC. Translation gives CASSDYEQYV.

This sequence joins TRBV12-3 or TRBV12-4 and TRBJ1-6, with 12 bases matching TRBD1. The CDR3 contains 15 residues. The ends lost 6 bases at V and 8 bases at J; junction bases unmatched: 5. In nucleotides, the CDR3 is TGTGCCAGCAGCCGGGGACAGGGGGCTTATTCACCCCTCCACTTT. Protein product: CASSRGQGAYSPLHF.

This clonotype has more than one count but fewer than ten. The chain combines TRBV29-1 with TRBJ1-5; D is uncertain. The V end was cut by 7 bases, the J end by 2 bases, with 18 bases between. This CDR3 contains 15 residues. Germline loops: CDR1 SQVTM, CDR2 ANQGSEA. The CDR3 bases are TGCAGCGCCGCCGAGGGCCTCCTGGGCAATCAGCCCCAGCATTTT. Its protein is CSAAEGLLGNQPQHF.

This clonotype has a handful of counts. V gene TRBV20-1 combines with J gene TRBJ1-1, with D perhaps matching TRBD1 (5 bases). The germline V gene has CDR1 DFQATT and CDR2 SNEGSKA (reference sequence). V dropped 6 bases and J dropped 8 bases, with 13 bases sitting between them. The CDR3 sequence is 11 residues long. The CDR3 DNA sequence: TGCAGTGCGCGGGGCGGGAGGGAAGCTTTCTTT. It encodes CSARGGREAFF.

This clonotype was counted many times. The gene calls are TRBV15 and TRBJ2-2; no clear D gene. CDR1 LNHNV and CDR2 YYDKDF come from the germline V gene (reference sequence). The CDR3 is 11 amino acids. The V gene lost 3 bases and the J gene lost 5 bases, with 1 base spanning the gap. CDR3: CATSSTGELFF. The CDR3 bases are TGTGCCACCAGCAGTACCGGGGAGCTGTTTTTT.

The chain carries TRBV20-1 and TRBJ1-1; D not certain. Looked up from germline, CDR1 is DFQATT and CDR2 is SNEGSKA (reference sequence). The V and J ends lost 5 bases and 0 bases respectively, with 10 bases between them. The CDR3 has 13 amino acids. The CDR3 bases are TGCAGTGCTTCGGTTGGTATGAACACTGAAGCTTTCTTT. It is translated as CSASVGMNTEAFF.

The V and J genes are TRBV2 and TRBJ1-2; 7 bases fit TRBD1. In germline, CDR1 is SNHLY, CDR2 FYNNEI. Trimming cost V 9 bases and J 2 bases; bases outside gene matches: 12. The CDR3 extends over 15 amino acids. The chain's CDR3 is CASLREGARNYGYTF. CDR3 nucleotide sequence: TGTGCCAGTCTTAGGGAGGGGGCGAGAAACTATGGCTACACCTTC. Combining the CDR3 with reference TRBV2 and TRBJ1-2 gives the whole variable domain EPEVTQTPSHQVTQMGQEVILRCVPISNHLYFYWYRQILGQKVEFLVSFYNNEISEKSEIFDDQFSVERPDGSNFTLKIRSTKLEDSAMYFCASLREGARNYGYTFGSGTRLTVV.

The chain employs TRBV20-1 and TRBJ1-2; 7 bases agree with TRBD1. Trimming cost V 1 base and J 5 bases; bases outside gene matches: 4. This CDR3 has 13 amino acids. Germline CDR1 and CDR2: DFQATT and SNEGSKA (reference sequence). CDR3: CSARAGTDYGYTF. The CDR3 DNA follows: TGCAGTGCTAGAGCTGGGACAGATTATGGCTACACCTTC.

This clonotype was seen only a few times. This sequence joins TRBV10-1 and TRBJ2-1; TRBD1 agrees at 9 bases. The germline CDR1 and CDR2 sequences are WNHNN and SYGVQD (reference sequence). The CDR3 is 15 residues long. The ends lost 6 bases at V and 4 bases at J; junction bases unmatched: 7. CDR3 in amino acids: CASSQRDRVYNEQFF. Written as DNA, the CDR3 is TGCGCCAGCAGCCAACGGGACAGGGTTTACAATGAGCAGTTCTTC.

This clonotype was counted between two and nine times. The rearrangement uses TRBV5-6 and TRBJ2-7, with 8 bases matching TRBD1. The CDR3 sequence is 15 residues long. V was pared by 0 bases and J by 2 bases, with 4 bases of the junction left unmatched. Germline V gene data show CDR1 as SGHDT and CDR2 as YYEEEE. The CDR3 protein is CASSLEGDRPYEQYF. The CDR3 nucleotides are TGTGCCAGCAGCTTGGAAGGGGACAGGCCCTACGAGCAGTACTTC.

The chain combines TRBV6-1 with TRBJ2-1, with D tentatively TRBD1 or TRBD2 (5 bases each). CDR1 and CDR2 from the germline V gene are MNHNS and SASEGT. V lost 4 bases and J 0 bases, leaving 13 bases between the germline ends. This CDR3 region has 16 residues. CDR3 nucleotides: TGTGCCAGCAGTGGCCGGGACCCCAACTCCTACAATGAGCAGTTCTTC. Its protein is CASSGRDPNSYNEQFF.

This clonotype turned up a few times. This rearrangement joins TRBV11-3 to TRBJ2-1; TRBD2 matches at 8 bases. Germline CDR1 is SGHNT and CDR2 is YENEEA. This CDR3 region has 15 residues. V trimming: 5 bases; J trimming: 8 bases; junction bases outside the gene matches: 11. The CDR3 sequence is CASSPKSGGLHEQFF. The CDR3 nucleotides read TGTGCCAGCAGCCCGAAAAGCGGGGGACTGCATGAGCAGTTCTTC.

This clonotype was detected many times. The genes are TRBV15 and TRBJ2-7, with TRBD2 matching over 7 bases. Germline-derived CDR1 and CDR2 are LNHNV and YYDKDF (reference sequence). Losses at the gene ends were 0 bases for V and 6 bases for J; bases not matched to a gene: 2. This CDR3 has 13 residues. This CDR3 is CATSRDSGVEQYF. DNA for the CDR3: TGTGCCACCAGCAGAGACAGCGGGGTCGAGCAGTACTTC.

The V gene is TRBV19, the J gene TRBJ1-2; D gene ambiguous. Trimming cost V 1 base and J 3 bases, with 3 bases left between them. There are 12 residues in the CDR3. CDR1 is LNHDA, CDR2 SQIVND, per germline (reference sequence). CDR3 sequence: CASSIGDYGYTF. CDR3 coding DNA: TGTGCCAGTAGTATAGGGGACTATGGCTACACCTTC.

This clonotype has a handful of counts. CDR3 DNA: TGTGCCATCAGTGAGTCGAGGGGGGGATCCTACAATGAGCAGTTCTTC. Its protein is CAISESRGGSYNEQFF. The chain has TRBV10-3 and TRBJ2-1; D is possibly TRBD2 (7 bases). The germline CDR1 and CDR2 sequences are ENHRY and SYGVKD. Trimming removed 0 bases at V and 1 base at J, with 10 bases between. The CDR3 is made up of 16 amino acids.

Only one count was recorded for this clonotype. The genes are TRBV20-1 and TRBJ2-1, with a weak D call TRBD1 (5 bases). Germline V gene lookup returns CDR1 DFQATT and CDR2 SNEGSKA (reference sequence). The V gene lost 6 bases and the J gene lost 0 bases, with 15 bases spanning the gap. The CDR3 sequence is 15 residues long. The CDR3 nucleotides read TGCAGTGCATTCGAACAGGAACTCTCCTACAATGAGCAGTTCTTC. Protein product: CSAFEQELSYNEQFF.

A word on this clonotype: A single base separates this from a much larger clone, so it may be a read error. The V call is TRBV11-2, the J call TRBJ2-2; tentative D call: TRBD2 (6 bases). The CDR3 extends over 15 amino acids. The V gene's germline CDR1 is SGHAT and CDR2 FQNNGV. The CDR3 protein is CASSLSGVGTGELLF. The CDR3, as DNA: TGTGCCAGCAGCTTATCGGGGGTTGGCACCGGGGAGCTGCTTTTT.

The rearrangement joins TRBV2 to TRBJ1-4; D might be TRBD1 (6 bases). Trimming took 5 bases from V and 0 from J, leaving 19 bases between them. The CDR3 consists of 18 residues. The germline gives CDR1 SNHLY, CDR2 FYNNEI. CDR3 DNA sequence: TGTGCCAGCAGTCACAGGGCCCTCGTTGGAGCAACTAATGAAAAACTGTTTTTT. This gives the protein CASSHRALVGATNEKLFF.

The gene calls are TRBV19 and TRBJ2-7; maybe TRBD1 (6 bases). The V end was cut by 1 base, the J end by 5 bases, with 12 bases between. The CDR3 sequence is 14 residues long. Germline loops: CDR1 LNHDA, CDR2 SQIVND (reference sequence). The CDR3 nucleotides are TGTGCCAGTAGTATAGTTGCACAGGGCCACGAGCAGTACTTC. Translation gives CASSIVAQGHEQYF.

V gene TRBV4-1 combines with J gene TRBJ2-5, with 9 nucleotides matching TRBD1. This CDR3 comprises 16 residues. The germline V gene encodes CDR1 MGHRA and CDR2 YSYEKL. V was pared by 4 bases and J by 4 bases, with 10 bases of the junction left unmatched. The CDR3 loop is CASSLRTGDIGETQYF. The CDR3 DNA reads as TGCGCCAGCAGCCTTCGGACAGGGGATATCGGAGAGACCCAGTACTTC.

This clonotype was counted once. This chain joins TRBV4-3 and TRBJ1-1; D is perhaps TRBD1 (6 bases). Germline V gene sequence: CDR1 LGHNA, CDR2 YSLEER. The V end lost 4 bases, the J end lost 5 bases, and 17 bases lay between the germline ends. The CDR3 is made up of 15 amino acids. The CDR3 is CASSLLTGVGTEAFF. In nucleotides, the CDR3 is TGCGCCAGCAGCCTACTGACAGGAGTGGGTACTGAAGCTTTCTTT.

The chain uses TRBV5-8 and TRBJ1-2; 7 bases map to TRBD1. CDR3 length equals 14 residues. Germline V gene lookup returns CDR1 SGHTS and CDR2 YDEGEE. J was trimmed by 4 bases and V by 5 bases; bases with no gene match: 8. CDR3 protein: CASRQTGLGYGYTF. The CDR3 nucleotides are TGTGCCAGCAGGCAGACAGGGCTGGGCTATGGCTACACCTTC.